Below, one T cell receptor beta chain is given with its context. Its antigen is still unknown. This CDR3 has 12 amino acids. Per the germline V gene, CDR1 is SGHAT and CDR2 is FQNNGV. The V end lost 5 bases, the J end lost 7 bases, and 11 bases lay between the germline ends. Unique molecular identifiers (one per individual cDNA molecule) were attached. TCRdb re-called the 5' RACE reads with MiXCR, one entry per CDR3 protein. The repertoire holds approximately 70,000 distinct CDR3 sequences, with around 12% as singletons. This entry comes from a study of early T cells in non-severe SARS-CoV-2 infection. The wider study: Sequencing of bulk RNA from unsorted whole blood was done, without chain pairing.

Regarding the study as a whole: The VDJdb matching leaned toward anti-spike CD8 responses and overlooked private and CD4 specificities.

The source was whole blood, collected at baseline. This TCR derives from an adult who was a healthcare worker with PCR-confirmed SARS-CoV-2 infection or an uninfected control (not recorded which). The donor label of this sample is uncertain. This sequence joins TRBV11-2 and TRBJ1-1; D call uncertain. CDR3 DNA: TGTGCCAGCAGCCCAGCGGGCCGTGAAGCTTTCTTT. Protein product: CASSPAGREAFF.